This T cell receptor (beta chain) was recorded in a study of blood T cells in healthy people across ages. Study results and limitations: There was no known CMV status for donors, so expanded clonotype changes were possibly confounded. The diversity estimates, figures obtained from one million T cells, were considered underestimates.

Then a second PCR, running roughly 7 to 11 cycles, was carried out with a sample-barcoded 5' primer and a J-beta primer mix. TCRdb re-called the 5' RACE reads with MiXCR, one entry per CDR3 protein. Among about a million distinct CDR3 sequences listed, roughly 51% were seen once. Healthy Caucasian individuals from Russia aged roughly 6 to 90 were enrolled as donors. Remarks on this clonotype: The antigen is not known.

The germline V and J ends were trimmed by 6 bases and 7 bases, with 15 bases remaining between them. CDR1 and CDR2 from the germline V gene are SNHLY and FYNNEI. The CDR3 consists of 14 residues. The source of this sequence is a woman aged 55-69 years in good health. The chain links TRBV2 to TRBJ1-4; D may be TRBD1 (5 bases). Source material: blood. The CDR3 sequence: CASSVGGIGEKLFF. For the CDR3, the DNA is TGTGCCAGCAGCGTTGGGGGGATCGGTGAAAAACTGTTTTTT.